Shown below are 20 T cell receptor beta chains from a single sample sequenced in a study of cytomegalovirus exposure and HLA in healthy donors. PCR amplification relied on 60 Vbeta primers (plus 13 Jbeta primers). Method: immunoSEQ multiplex PCR; TCRdb's copy keeps in-frame clones and lacks some. The table includes roughly 130,000 clones, roughly 88% detected once. Sequenced material: PBMCs. These receptor sequences come from a woman in her late teens or twenties in good health and CMV-seropositive.

In this sample, this clone turned up once. V usage is TRBV4-1 and J usage is TRBJ2-3; 8 positions match TRBD2. The J call may not be correct, given that the DNA end is closer to TRBJ2-1. CDR3 length equals 13 residues. Germline loops: CDR1 MGHRA, CDR2 YSYEKL. Here the CDR3 reads CASRRGGVDEQFF. Here the CDR3 DNA reads TGCGCCAGCCGACGGGGGGGGGTCGATGAGCAGTTCTTC.

The chain employs TRBV9 and TRBJ2-7; no clear D. The V and J ends lost 3 bases and 0 bases respectively, with 10 bases between them. Looked up from germline, CDR1 is SGDLS and CDR2 is YYNGEE. The CDR3 consists of 14 residues. The CDR3 DNA reads TGTGCCAGCAGCGCCCAACAGTACTCCTACGAGCAGTACTTC. Translation gives CASSAQQYSYEQYF. Looking up the rest from reference TRBV9 and TRBJ2-7 gives the full variable domain: DSGVTQTPKHLITATGQRVTLRCSPRSGDLSVYWYQQSLDQGLQFLIQYYNGEERAKGNILERFSAQQFPDLHSELNLSSLELGDSALYFCASSAQQYSYEQYFGPGTRLTVT.

The rearrangement uses TRBV15 and TRBJ2-7; 15 positions match TRBD2. CDR1 is LNHNV and CDR2 is YYDKDF in the germline V gene (reference sequence). This CDR3 region has 19 residues. V lost 1 base to trimming and J lost 3 bases; unmatched junction nucleotides: 10. The CDR3: CATSRGQGLAGGYHYEQYF. The DNA for the CDR3 is TGTGCCACCAGCAGAGGACAGGGACTAGCGGGGGGATACCACTACGAGCAGTACTTC.

V gene TRBV6-6 combines with J gene TRBJ1-2, with D maybe TRBD1 (5 bases). V lost 0 bases to trimming and J lost 8 bases, with 10 bases between them. The CDR3 loop spans 13 amino acids. From germline, CDR1 is MNHNY and CDR2 SVGAGI (reference sequence). CDR3 nucleotide sequence: TGTGCCAGCAGTTACTCGGGGGGGGACGGCTACACCTTC. As protein: CASSYSGGDGYTF.

The chain recombines TRBV11-2 with TRBJ2-7, with D unresolved. CDR1 SGHAT and CDR2 FQNNGV come from the germline V gene. V lost 6 bases to trimming and J lost 6 bases, with 12 bases between them. This CDR3 is built from 12 residues. This CDR3 is CASSNESPEQYF. Written as DNA, the CDR3 is TGTGCCAGCAGTAACGAGAGCCCCGAGCAGTACTTC.

The rearrangement uses TRBV4-1 and TRBJ1-2; D is uncertain. This CDR3 has 14 residues. V was shortened by 1 base and J by 5 bases, with 11 bases between the two germline ends. CDR1 and CDR2 (germline): MGHRA, YSYEKL. Here the CDR3 DNA reads TGCGCCAGCAGCCAAGTACTGGTAGCATATGGCTACACCTTC. Its translation is CASSQVLVAYGYTF.

The V and J genes are TRBV4-2 and TRBJ1-4, with unresolved D. The CDR3 is made up of 14 amino acids. Germline assignment: CDR1 LGHNA and CDR2 YNFKEQ. The V end lost 1 base, the J end lost 4 bases, and 7 bases lay between the germline ends. The CDR3 region is CASSQAEDNEKLFF. As DNA, the CDR3 is TGTGCCAGCAGCCAAGCGGAGGATAATGAAAAACTGTTTTTT.

This chain uses TRBV2 with TRBJ2-5; 8 bases map to TRBD2. Germline lookup yields CDR1 SNHLY and CDR2 FYNNEI. J was trimmed by 2 bases and V by 2 bases; bases with no gene match: 4. This CDR3 region has 15 residues. DNA of the CDR3: TGTGCCAGCAGTGAATGGCGGGGGGTGCAAGAGACCCAGTACTTC. Protein sequence: CASSEWRGVQETQYF.

The rearrangement uses TRBV5-4 and TRBJ1-1, with D possibly being TRBD1 (6 bases). V lost 1 base, J lost 4 bases, and 8 bases lay in between. The CDR3 covers 13 residues. Germline CDR1 SGHNT, CDR2 YYREEE (reference sequence). The CDR3 spells CASSLQQGTEAFF. The CDR3 DNA follows: TGTGCCAGCAGCTTGCAACAGGGCACTGAAGCTTTCTTT.

The chain links TRBV9 to TRBJ1-3; 9 bases map to TRBD1. Germline CDR1 reads SGDLS; CDR2 reads YYNGEE. The length of the CDR3 is 17 residues. After removal of 4 bases from V and 3 bases from J, the junction contained 11 bases not matched to a gene. As DNA, the CDR3 is TGTGCCAGCAGCCCACGGACAGGGGAAAGAGATGGAAACACCATATATTTT. Amino acids: CASSPRTGERDGNTIYF.

V gene TRBV5-1 combines with J gene TRBJ2-7; TRBD1 is a possible D gene (5 bases). The germline CDR1 and CDR2 sequences are SGHRS and YFSETQ. The CDR3 consists of 15 residues. Deletions cut 4 bases from V and 3 bases from J, with 17 bases between. The CDR3 coding sequence is TGCGCCAGCAGCCTGAATCAGGGCCCGAACTACGAGCAGTACTTC. Translated: CASSLNQGPNYEQYF.

V is TRBV19 and J is TRBJ2-7; 8 bases are shared with TRBD1. V lost 3 bases to trimming and J lost 4 bases; unmatched junction nucleotides: 5. Germline V CDR1 and CDR2: LNHDA, SQIVND (reference sequence). This CDR3 spans 14 amino acids. This chain's CDR3 is CASSIGQGEYEQYF. The CDR3, as DNA: TGTGCCAGTAGTATCGGACAGGGTGAATACGAGCAGTACTTC.

The chain links TRBV10-2 to TRBJ2-3, with D possibly TRBD2 on 5 matching bases. The CDR3 extends over 15 amino acids. Per the germline V gene, CDR1 is WSHSY and CDR2 is SAAADI. The V gene lost 3 bases and the J gene lost 4 bases, with 14 bases spanning the gap. Here the CDR3 reads CASSDRSARADTQYF. For the CDR3, the DNA is TGCGCCAGCAGTGATAGGTCCGCGCGGGCAGATACGCAGTATTTT.

This clone came up once. The chain couples TRBV11-2 to TRBJ2-7, with 9 bases identical to TRBD1. The ends lost 5 bases at V and 2 bases at J; junction bases unmatched: 7. Per the germline V gene, CDR1 is SGHAT and CDR2 is FQNNGV. The CDR3 covers 15 residues. CDR3 region: CASSGGTGLAYEQYF. CDR3 nucleotides: TGTGCCAGCAGCGGGGGGACAGGGTTGGCCTACGAGCAGTACTTC.

The V and J genes are TRBV5-4 and TRBJ2-3; 13 bases fit TRBD2. This CDR3 has 17 residues. V lost 4 bases, J lost 1 base, and 6 bases stayed unmatched. CDR1 is SGHNT and CDR2 is YYREEE in the germline V gene (reference sequence). The CDR3 bases are TGTGCCAGCAGCGCCGGGACTAGCGGGAAGGGCACAGATACGCAGTATTTT. Translated, it gives CASSAGTSGKGTDTQYF.

The CDR3 protein is CASSPPRVEVDWETQYF. As DNA, the CDR3 is TGTGCCAGCTCACCCCCCAGAGTGGAAGTGGACTGGGAGACCCAGTACTTC. The J gene is TRBJ2-5, the V gene TRBV18, with D perhaps TRBD2 (5 bases). Germline assignment: CDR1 KGHSH and CDR2 LQKENI. Trimming removed 3 bases from V and 5 bases from J, with 22 bases in between. The CDR3 runs 17 residues.

This chain links TRBV6-1 with TRBJ1-5; weak D call: TRBD1 (5 bases). The CDR3 has 18 residues. Germline CDR1 reads MNHNS; CDR2 reads SASEGT. V was trimmed by 1 base and J by 3 bases, leaving 19 bases between them. The CDR3 loop reads CASSEDAPHQGANQPQHF. For the CDR3, the DNA is TGTGCCAGCAGTGAAGATGCACCCCACCAGGGTGCCAATCAGCCCCAGCATTTT.

The chain employs TRBV6-5 and TRBJ2-7; D may be TRBD2 (5 bases). The germline V gene encodes CDR1 MNHEY and CDR2 SVGAGI. The germline V and J ends were trimmed by 6 bases and 2 bases, with 17 bases remaining between them. The length of the CDR3 is 15 residues. CDR3 region: CASSLAPQRAYEQYF. CDR3 in DNA: TGTGCCAGCAGCCTAGCCCCGCAAAGGGCCTACGAGCAGTACTTC.

This clone showed up just a few times. The V call is TRBV23-1, the J call TRBJ2-1; 7 bases map to TRBD1. TRBV23-1 is an ORF, and what it does is uncertain. V was pared by 10 bases and J by 7 bases, with 10 bases of the junction left unmatched. CDR3 size: 13 residues. The CDR3 coding sequence is TGCGCCAAAGCGTACCGGGACAGAAATGAGCAGTTCTTC. Protein: CAKAYRDRNEQFF.

V gene TRBV28 combines with J gene TRBJ2-1; no definite D call. V gave up 4 bases and J gave up 6 bases, with 16 bases separating them. Germline-derived CDR1 and CDR2 are MDHEN and SYDVKM. The CDR3 extends over 15 amino acids. The CDR3 here is CASSSGPTLGNEQFF. CDR3 bases: TGTGCCAGCAGTTCGGGTCCGACTCTGGGCAATGAGCAGTTCTTC.